This TCR beta chain was documented in a study of T-cell reconstitution after alpha-beta-depleted transplantation in children. Library preparation (for TCRbeta) was performed with unique molecular identifiers. TCRdb analysed the PCR reads with MiXCR anew, one entry per CDR3 protein. This sample carries 330,000 or so distinct CDR3 sequences, about 9.4% of them seen once, and the ten largest clones take less than 2.5%. The germline CDR1 and CDR2 sequences are MGHRA and YSYEKL. Trimming took 5 bases from V and 3 from J; bases not matched to a gene: 8. The CDR3 loop spans 16 amino acids. The source is a human donor who donated a stem cell graft to a child with acute lymphoblastic leukemia. Sequencing was performed on PBMCs from the stem cell graft donor, taken from the stem cell graft. This chain joins TRBV4-1 and TRBJ2-7; 12 bases align to TRBD2. The CDR3 here is CASSSPTSGRFYEQYF. CDR3 coding DNA: TGCGCCAGCAGCTCTCCGACTAGCGGGAGATTCTACGAGCAGTACTTC.